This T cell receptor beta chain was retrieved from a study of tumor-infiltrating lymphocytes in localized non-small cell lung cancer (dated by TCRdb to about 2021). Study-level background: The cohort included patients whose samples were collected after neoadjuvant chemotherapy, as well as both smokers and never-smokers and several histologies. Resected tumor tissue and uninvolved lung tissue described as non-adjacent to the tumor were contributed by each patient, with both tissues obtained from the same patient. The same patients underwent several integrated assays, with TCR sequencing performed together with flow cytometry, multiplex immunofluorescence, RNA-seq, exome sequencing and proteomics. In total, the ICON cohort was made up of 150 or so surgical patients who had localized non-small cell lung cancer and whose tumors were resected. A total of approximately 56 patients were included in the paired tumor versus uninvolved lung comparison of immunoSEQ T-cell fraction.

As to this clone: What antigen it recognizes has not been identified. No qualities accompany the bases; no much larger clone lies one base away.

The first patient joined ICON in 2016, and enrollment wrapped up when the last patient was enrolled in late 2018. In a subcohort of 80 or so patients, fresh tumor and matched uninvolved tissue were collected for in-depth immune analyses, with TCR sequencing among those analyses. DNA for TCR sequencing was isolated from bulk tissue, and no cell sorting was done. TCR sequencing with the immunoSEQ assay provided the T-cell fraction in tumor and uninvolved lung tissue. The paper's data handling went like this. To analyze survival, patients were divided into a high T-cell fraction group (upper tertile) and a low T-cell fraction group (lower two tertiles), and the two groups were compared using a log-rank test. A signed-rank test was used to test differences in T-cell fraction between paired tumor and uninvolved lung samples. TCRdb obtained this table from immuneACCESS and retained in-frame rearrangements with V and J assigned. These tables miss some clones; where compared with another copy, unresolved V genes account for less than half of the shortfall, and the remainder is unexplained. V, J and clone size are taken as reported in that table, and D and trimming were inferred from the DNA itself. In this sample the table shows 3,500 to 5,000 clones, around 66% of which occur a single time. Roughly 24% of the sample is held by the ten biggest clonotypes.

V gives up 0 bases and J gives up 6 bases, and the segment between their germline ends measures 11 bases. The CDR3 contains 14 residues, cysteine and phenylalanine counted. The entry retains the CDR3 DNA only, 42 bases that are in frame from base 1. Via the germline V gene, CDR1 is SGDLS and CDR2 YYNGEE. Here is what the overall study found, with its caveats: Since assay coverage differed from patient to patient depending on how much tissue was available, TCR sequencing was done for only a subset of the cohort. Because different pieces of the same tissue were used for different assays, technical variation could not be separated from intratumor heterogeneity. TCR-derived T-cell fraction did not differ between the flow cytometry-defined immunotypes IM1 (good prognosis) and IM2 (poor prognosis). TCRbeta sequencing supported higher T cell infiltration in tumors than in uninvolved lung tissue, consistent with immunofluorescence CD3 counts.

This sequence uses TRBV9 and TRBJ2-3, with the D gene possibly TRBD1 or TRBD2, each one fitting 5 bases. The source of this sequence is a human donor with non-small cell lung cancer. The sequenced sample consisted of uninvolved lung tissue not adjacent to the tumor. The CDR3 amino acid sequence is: CASSVVGVPDTQYF. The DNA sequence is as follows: TGTGCCAGCAGCGTAGTGGGGGTCCCGGATACGCAGTATTTT.